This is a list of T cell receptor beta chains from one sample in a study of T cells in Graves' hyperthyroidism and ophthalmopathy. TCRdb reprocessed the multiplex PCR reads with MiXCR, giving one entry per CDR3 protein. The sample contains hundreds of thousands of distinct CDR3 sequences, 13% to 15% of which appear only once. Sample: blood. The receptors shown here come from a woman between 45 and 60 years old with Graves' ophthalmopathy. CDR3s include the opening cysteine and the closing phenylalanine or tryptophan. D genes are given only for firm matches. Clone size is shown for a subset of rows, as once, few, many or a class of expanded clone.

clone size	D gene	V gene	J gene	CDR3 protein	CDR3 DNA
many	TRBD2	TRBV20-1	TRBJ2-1	CSVARGLAGGSSYNEQFF	TGCAGTGTCGCCCGTGGACTAGCGGGAGGGAGCTCCTACAATGAGCAGTTCTTC
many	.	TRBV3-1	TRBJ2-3	CASSLGVRTDTQYF	TGTGCCAGCAGCCTTGGCGTTCGGACAGATACGCAGTATTTT
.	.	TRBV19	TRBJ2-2	CATEAYANTGELFF	TGTGCCACAGAAGCGTATGCGAACACCGGGGAGCTGTTTTTT
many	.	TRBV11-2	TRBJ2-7	CASSQFSGVSSEQYF	TGTGCCAGCAGCCAGTTCTCGGGCGTATCATCCGAGCAGTACTTC
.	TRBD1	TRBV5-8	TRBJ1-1	CASSLDRGTAFF	TGTGCCAGCAGCTTGGACAGGGGAACAGCTTTCTTT
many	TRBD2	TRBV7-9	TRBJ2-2	CASSLRGIAGVNTGELFF	TGTGCCAGCAGCTTAAGGGGGATAGCGGGAGTAAACACCGGGGAGCTGTTTTTT
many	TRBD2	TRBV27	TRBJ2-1	CASSPGTRLYNEQFF	TGTGCCAGCAGTCCCGGGACTAGACTCTACAATGAGCAGTTCTTC
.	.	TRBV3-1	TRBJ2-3	CASSQDRHLTTQYF	TGTGCCAGCAGCCAAGATCGACATCTCACTACGCAGTATTTT
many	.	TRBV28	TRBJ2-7	CASSSAVPPFEQYF	TGTGCCAGCAGTTCCGCCGTTCCCCCCTTCGAGCAGTACTTC
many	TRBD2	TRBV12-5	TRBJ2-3	CASGRAGVGTDTQYF	TGTGCTAGTGGAAGAGCGGGAGTTGGGACAGATACGCAGTATTTT
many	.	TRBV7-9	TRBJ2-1	CASSLTGARGEQFF	TGTGCCAGCAGCTTGACGGGGGCCAGGGGTGAGCAGTTCTTC
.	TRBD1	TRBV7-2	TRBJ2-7	CASSRTGGLEQYF	TGTGCCAGCAGCCGGACAGGGGGCCTCGAGCAGTACTTC